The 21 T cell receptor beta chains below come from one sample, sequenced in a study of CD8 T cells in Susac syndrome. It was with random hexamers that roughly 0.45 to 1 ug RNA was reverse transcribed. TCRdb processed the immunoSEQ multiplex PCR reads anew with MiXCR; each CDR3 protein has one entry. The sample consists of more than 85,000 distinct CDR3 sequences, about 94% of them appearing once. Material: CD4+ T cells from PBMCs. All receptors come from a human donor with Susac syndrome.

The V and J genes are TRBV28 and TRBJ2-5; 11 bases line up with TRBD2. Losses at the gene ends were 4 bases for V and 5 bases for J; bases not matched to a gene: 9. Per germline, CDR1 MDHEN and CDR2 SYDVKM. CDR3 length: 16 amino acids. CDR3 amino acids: CASSSPSGGPGETQYF. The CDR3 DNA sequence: TGTGCCAGCAGTTCTCCTAGCGGGGGGCCGGGTGAGACCCAGTACTTC.

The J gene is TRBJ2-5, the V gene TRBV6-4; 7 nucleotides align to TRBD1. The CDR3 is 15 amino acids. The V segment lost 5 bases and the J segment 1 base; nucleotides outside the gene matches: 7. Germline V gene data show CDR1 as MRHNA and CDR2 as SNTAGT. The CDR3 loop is CASSNRAGGQETQYF. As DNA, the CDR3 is TGTGCCAGCAGTAATAGAGCAGGGGGCCAAGAGACCCAGTACTTC.

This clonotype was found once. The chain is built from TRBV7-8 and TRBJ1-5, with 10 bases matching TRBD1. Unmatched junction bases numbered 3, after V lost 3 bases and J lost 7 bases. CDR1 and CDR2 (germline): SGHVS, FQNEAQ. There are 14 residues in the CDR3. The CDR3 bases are TGTGCCAGCAGCTTGGACAGGGGGGGCCAGCCCCAGCATTTT. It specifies CASSLDRGGQPQHF. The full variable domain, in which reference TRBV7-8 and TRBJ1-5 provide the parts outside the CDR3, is GAGVSQSPRYKVAKRGQDVALRCDPISGHVSLFWYQQALGQGPEFLTYFQNEAQLDKSGLPSDRFFAERPEGSVSTLKIQRTQQEDSAVYLCASSLDRGGQPQHFGDGTRLSIL.

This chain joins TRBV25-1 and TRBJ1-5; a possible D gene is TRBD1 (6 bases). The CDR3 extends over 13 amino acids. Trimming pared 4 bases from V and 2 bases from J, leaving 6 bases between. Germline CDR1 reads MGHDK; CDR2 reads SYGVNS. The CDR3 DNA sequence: TGTGCCAGCAGTGCAGGGGGCAATCAGCCCCAGCATTTT. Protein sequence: CASSAGGNQPQHF.

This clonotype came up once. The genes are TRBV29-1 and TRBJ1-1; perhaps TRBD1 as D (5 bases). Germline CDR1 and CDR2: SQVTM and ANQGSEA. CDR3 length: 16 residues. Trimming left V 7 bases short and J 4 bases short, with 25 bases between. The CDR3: CSAAKARGVGGTEAFF. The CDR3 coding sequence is TGCAGCGCCGCAAAAGCCCGGGGGGTTGGGGGCACTGAAGCTTTCTTT.

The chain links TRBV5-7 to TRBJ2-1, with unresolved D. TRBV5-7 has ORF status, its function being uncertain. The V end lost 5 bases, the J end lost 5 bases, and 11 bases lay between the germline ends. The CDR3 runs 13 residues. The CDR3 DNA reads TGTGCCAGCAGATCCTACCCACACAATGAGCAGTTCTTC. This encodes CASRSYPHNEQFF.

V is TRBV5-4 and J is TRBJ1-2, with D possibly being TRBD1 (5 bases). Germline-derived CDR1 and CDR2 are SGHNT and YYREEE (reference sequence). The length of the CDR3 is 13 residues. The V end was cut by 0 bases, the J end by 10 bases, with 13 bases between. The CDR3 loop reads CASSLAGRATYTF. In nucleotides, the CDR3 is TGTGCCAGCAGCTTGGCCGGCAGGGCGACCTACACCTTC.

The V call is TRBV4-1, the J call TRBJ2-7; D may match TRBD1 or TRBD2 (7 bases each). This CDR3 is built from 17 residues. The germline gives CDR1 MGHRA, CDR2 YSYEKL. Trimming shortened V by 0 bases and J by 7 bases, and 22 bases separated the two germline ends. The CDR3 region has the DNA TGCGCCAGCAGCCAAGATCTCGGGAACCACAGGGGAGGGGAGCAGTACTTC. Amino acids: CASSQDLGNHRGGEQYF.

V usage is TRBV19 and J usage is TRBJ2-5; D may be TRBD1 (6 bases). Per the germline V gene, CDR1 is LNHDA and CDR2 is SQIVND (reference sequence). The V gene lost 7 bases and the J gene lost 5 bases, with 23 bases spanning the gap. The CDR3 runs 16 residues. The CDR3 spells CASKGTRSAQGETQYF. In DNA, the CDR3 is TGTGCCAGTAAGGGAACTAGGAGCGCCCAGGGGGAGACCCAGTACTTC.

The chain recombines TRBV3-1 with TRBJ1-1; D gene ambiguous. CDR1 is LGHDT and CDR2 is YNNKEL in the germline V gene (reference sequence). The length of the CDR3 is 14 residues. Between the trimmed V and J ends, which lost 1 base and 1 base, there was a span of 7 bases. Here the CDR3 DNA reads TGTGCCAGCAGCCAAGGTCAGAGGAACACTGAAGCTTTCTTT. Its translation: CASSQGQRNTEAFF.

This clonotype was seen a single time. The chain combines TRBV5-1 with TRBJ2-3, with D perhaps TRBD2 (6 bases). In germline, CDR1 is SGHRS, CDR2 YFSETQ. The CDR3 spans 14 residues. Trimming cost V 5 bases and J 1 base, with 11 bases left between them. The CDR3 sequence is CASSSRDGTDTQYF. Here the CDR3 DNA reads TGCGCCAGCAGTTCGCGGGATGGCACAGATACGCAGTATTTT.

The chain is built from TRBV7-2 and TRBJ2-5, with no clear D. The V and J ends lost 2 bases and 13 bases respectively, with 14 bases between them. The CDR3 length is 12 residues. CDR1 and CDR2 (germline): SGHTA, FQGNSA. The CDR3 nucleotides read TGTGCCAGCAGCTTATCAGCAGCCTCCGGGTACTTC. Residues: CASSLSAASGYF.

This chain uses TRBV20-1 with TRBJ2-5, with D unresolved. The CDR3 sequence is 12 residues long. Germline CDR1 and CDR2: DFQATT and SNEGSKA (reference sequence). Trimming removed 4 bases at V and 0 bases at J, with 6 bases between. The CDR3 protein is CSANEYQETQYF. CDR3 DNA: TGCAGTGCTAACGAGTACCAAGAGACCCAGTACTTC.

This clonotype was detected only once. Written as DNA, the CDR3 is TGTGCCAGCAATAGGGGTCCCTTTGGAGCTTTCTTT. It codes for CASNRGPFGAFF. The V call is TRBV12-3 or TRBV12-4, the J call TRBJ1-1; D might be TRBD1 (5 bases). Trimming removed 7 bases at V and 10 bases at J, with 16 bases between. There are 12 residues in the CDR3.

The CDR3 nucleotides are TGTGCCAGCAGCTCCTTGGGACTAGCGGGGGGCCGAGATACGCAGTATTTT. Encoded protein: CASSSLGLAGGRDTQYF. J is TRBJ2-3 and V is TRBV7-9; 15 nucleotides agree with TRBD2. The CDR3 has 17 residues. V was pared by 4 bases and J by 5 bases, with 7 bases of the junction left unmatched. Germline lookup yields CDR1 SEHNR and CDR2 FQNEAQ (reference sequence).

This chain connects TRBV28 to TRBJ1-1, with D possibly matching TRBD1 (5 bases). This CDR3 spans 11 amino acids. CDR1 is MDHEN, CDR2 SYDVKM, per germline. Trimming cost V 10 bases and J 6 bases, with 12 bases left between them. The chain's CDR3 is CATRGTPEAFF. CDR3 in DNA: TGTGCCACCCGGGGGACCCCTGAAGCTTTCTTT.

The CDR3 sequence: CATRSGGRPTDTQYF. Written as DNA, the CDR3 is TGTGCCACCAGAAGTGGCGGGAGGCCCACAGATACGCAGTATTTT. J is TRBJ2-3 and V is TRBV15; 8 bases map to TRBD2. V lost 6 bases and J lost 2; bases outside the gene matches: 7. The CDR3 is 15 amino acids. Per the germline V gene, CDR1 is LNHNV and CDR2 is YYDKDF (reference sequence).

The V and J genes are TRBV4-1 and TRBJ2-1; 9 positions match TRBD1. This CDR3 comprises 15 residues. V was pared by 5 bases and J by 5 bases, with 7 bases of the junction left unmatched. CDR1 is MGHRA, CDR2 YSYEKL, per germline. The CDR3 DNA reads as TGCGCCAGCAGCATCCGGGACAGGGTCCACAATGAGCAGTTCTTC. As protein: CASSIRDRVHNEQFF.

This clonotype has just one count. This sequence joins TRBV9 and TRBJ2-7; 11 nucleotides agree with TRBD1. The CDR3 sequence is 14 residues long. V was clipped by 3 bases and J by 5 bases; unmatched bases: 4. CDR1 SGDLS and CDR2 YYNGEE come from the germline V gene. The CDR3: CASSARTGGNEQYF. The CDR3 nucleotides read TGTGCCAGCAGCGCTCGGACAGGGGGCAACGAGCAGTACTTC.

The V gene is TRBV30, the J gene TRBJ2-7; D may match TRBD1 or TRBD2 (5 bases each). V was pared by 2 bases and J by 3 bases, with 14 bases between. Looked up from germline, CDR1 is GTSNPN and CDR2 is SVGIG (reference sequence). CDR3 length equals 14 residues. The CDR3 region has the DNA TGTGCCTGGAGTCCGGAGGCAGGGAGCTACGAGCAGTACTTC. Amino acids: CAWSPEAGSYEQYF.

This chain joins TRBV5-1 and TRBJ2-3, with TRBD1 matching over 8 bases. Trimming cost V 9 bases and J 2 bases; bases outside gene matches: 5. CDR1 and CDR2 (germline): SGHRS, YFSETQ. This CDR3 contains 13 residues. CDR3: CATGTGDTDTQYF. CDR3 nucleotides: TGCGCCACCGGGACAGGAGACACAGATACGCAGTATTTT.